These T cell receptor beta chains were read from a single sample in a study of cytomegalovirus exposure and HLA in healthy donors. The table came from immunoSEQ multiplex PCR; TCRdb's copy has only in-frame clones and leaves some out. The table has around 61,000 clones, roughly 90% seen once. Sequencing used PBMCs. The receptors come from a man between 25 and 39 years old in good health and CMV-seropositive. Each CDR3 is given with its conserved first and last residue. The D gene is left open where the match is weak. Clone size is given for some rows only: seen once, a few or many times, or a class if the clone is expanded.

>TRBD2|-|TRBV7-2|TRBJ2-7
CASSRTSGSYEQYF
TGTGCCAGCAGTCGGACTAGCGGGAGTTACGAGCAGTACTTC
>-|-|TRBV19|TRBJ2-7
CASSHRDEGVTRYEQYF
TGTGCCAGTAGTCATAGAGATGAGGGGGTCACCCGCTACGAGCAGTACTTC
>-|-|TRBV11-2|TRBJ2-3
CASSLVGLEISTDTQYF
TGTGCCAGCAGCTTAGTAGGCCTAGAGATCAGCACAGATACGCAGTATTTT
>-|-|TRBV19|TRBJ2-1
CASSIGQSYNEQFF
TGTGCCAGTAGTATAGGACAGTCCTACAATGAGCAGTTCTTC
>-|-|TRBV6-5|TRBJ1-1
CASRTPLRLEAFF
TGTGCCAGCCGAACTCCCTTGAGACTTGAAGCTTTCTTT
>-|-|TRBV27|TRBJ2-7
CASRGQSHYEQYF
TGTGCCAGCAGGGGCCAGTCCCACTACGAGCAGTACTTC
>-|-|TRBV4-1|TRBJ1-2
CASSQDRSGRGYGYTF
TGCGCCAGCAGCCAAGATAGGTCAGGGCGGGGGTATGGCTACACCTTC
>-|-|TRBV28|TRBJ2-7
CASRLKLPGTYYSYEQYF
TGTGCCAGCAGACTTAAGTTACCCGGGACATATTACTCCTACGAGCAGTACTTC
>-|-|TRBV5-8|TRBJ1-5
CASSLDSTGSGRVSQHF
TGTGCCAGCAGCTTGGATTCGACAGGCTCGGGCAGGGTGTCCCAGCATTTT
>-|once|TRBV27|TRBJ1-1
CASSLGSLNTEAFF
TGTGCCAGCAGTCTGGGGAGCTTGAACACTGAAGCTTTCTTT
>TRBD2|-|TRBV19|TRBJ2-1
CASSTTSGSVNEQFF
TGTGCCAGTAGTACCACTAGCGGGAGTGTCAATGAGCAGTTCTTC
>-|-|TRBV19|TRBJ2-2
CASSADRGLAGGNTGELFF
TGTGCCAGTAGTGCTGACAGGGGGCTAGCGGGAGGAAACACCGGGGAGCTGTTTTTT
>TRBD2|-|TRBV29-1|TRBJ2-3
CSVETPTPGLATDTQYF
TGCAGCGTTGAAACCCCTACCCCAGGACTAGCAACAGATACGCAGTATTTT
>-|-|TRBV9|TRBJ2-3
CASSAGGGPSTDTQYF
TGTGCCAGCAGCGCAGGAGGCGGCCCTAGCACAGATACGCAGTATTTT
>-|once|TRBV10-2|TRBJ1-1
CASGKQGGLPEAFF
TGCGCCAGCGGGAAACAGGGAGGGTTGCCTGAAGCTTTCTTT
>-|-|TRBV5-6|TRBJ1-2
CASSLNRATYGYTF
TGTGCCAGCAGCTTAAACAGGGCCACGTATGGCTACACCTTC
>TRBD1|-|TRBV28|TRBJ1-1
CASSQGTGYLYTEAFF
TGTGCCAGCAGTCAAGGGACAGGGTATCTGTACACTGAAGCTTTCTTT
>TRBD1|-|TRBV13|TRBJ1-5
CASSMGTGGGQPQHF
TGTGCCAGCAGCATGGGGACAGGGGGAGGTCAGCCCCAGCATTTT
>TRBD2|-|TRBV25-1|TRBJ2-3
CASSRPWASGDTDTQYF
TGTGCCAGCAGTCGGCCATGGGCTAGCGGGGACACAGATACGCAGTATTTT
>TRBD2|-|TRBV11-3|TRBJ2-5
CASSRGVAGGPETQYF
TGTGCCAGCAGCCGGGGAGTAGCGGGAGGGCCTGAGACCCAGTACTTC